This is a list of T cell receptor beta chains from one sample in a study of T cell responses to AZD1222 COVID-19 vaccine. The table came from immunoSEQ multiplex PCR; TCRdb's copy has only in-frame clones and leaves some out. The sample holds approximately 100,000 clones; 85% to 90% are singletons and the top ten take approximately 15%. Specimen: peripheral blood, collected on day 0 of AZD1222 vaccination. These receptors were obtained from an adult in good health. The CDR3 runs from the conserved cysteine through the conserved F or W. The D gene is left open where the match is weak. Clone size is given for some rows only: seen once, a few or many times, or a class if the clone is expanded.

- TRBJ1-1 - TRBV27 TGTGCCAGCAGTCGACAGGTAAACACTGAAGCTTTCTTT CASSRQVNTEAFF
- TRBJ2-7 TRBD1 TRBV7-9 TGTGCCAGCAGCTCCCGGGACAGGGACTACGAGCAGTACTTC CASSSRDRDYEQYF
- TRBJ1-1 - TRBV2 TGTGCCAGCAGTAACAGGATCACTGAAGCTTTCTTT CASSNRITEAFF
- TRBJ2-1 - TRBV20-1 TGCAGTGCTAGAAGGACAGATGAGCAGTTCTTC CSARRTDEQFF
- TRBJ2-7 TRBD1 TRBV15 TGTGCCACCAGCGACCGGGACAGGGGGACCTACGAGCAGTACTTC CATSDRDRGTYEQYF
once TRBJ2-7 TRBD2 TRBV6-2/TRBV6-3 TGTGCCAGCAGTTACAAACTAGCGGGGGGGCGTCACTACGAGCAGTACTTC CASSYKLAGGRHYEQYF
- TRBJ2-2 TRBD2 TRBV7-8 TGTGCCAGCAGCTTAACCAGCGGGGCGAACACCGGGGAGCTGTTTTTT CASSLTSGANTGELFF
- TRBJ2-1 TRBD2 TRBV7-6 TGTGCCAGCAGCTTCGGACTAGCGGGTGCTGGGAATGAGCAGTTCTTC CASSFGLAGAGNEQFF
- TRBJ1-2 TRBD1 TRBV27 TGTGCCAGCTCGGACAGGGCGAGGGGCTACACCTTC CASSDRARGYTF
few TRBJ2-7 - TRBV7-2 TGTGCCAGCAGCTTAGTTACGGGACTTCGGTCGGCTTATCCCTACGAGCAGTACTTC CASSLVTGLRSAYPYEQYF
few TRBJ1-2 TRBD1 TRBV18 TGTGCCAGCTCAGCGGACAGGGAACGCTACACCTTC CASSADRERYTF